These 25 T cell receptor beta chains originate from one sample sequenced in a study of T-cell memory formation after mild COVID-19. TCRdb re-called the 5' RACE reads through MiXCR, storing one row per CDR3 protein. Counted here are 200,000 to 250,000 distinct CDR3 sequences, roughly 10% occurring once; the ten biggest clones make up 22%. Sequencing was carried out using PBMCs or a T cell subset sorted from them (not recorded which). The receptors originated from a man younger than 30 who had mild COVID-19 (a few samples of this study predate the infection). Cell type and time point are not known.

This clonotype was found a few times. V is TRBV7-8 and J is TRBJ2-3, with D perhaps matching TRBD1 or TRBD2 (7 bases each). Germline loops: CDR1 SGHVS, CDR2 FQNEAQ. The ends were cut back, 5 bases at V and 2 bases at J, with 20 bases in the middle. CDR3 length: 17 residues. The CDR3 DNA follows: TGTGCCAGCAGCCGTAAGGGAGGGGGCCACGCCACAGATACGCAGTATTTT. Translating it yields CASSRKGGGHATDTQYF.

This clonotype was counted many times. The chain uses TRBV4-1 and TRBJ1-6; TRBD1 is a possible D gene (6 bases). V was clipped by 0 bases and J by 6 bases, with 30 bases between them. Germline CDR1 is MGHRA and CDR2 is YSYEKL. The CDR3 covers 22 residues. CDR3 protein: CASSQEGSWQGRSNEINSPLHF. In nucleotides, the CDR3 is TGCGCCAGCAGCCAAGAAGGGAGTTGGCAGGGGAGATCTAATGAAATTAATTCACCCCTCCACTTT.

The chain links TRBV7-3 to TRBJ2-3, with D possibly TRBD2 on 5 matching bases. The CDR3 loop spans 13 amino acids. V lost 5 bases to trimming and J lost 2 bases, with 8 bases between them. The germline CDR1 and CDR2 sequences are SGHTA and FQGTGA. DNA for the CDR3: TGTGCCAGCAGCACGGGGATCACAGATACGCAGTATTTT. It specifies CASSTGITDTQYF.

This chain links TRBV4-2 with TRBJ1-6; no reliable D call. Trimming stripped 0 bases from V and 2 bases from J, with 14 bases between. The CDR3 totals 18 residues. The germline V gene encodes CDR1 LGHNA and CDR2 YNFKEQ. The CDR3 coding sequence is TGTGCCAGCAGCCAAGATCTCTTGGGGAACCCCTATAATTCACCCCTCCACTTT. Translating it yields CASSQDLLGNPYNSPLHF.

The J gene is TRBJ1-4, the V gene TRBV7-9; D is uncertain. The CDR3 consists of 14 residues. V gave up 3 bases and J gave up 7 bases, with 12 bases separating them. Per germline, CDR1 SEHNR and CDR2 FQNEAQ (reference sequence). The CDR3 here is CASSFALVGEKLFF. The CDR3 DNA is TGTGCCAGCAGCTTTGCCCTAGTGGGTGAAAAACTGTTTTTT.

V gene TRBV4-2 combines with J gene TRBJ2-3; TRBD2 aligns across 11 bases. CDR1 and CDR2 from the germline V gene are LGHNA and YNFKEQ. J lost 7 bases, V lost 2 bases, and 14 bases had no gene match. The CDR3 contains 18 residues. CDR3 residues: CASSQNRPSGGLLYTQYF. In DNA, the CDR3 is TGTGCCAGCAGCCAAAACCGCCCTAGCGGGGGGTTATTGTATACGCAGTATTTT.

The rearrangement joins TRBV6-1 to TRBJ1-5; D unresolved. Germline CDR1 is MNHNS and CDR2 is SASEGT. The V end lost 5 bases, the J end lost 4 bases, and 9 bases lay between the germline ends. The CDR3 has 13 amino acids. The CDR3 region has the DNA TGTGCCAGCAGTAGTGACCCGAATCAGCCCCAGCATTTT. Translation gives CASSSDPNQPQHF.

This clonotype was detected only a few times. The rearrangement links TRBV29-1 to TRBJ2-7; 10 bases match TRBD1. Germline CDR1 and CDR2: SQVTM and ANQGSEA. With 8 bases clipped from V and 0 bases from J, the junction kept 7 bases outside the gene matches. This CDR3 has 14 residues. DNA for the CDR3: TGCAGCACATCCGGGACAGGGGACTCCTACGAGCAGTACTTC. Protein sequence: CSTSGTGDSYEQYF.

The table lists this clonotype with a few counts. The genes are TRBV30 and TRBJ1-1; D call uncertain. Germline V gene lookup returns CDR1 GTSNPN and CDR2 SVGIG (reference sequence). Trimming left V 4 bases short and J 13 bases short, with 16 bases between. The CDR3 is 11 amino acids. This CDR3 reads CAWTAGGFIFF. As DNA, the CDR3 is TGTGCCTGGACCGCAGGAGGGTTTATTTTCTTT. The variable domain in full, completed from reference TRBV30 and TRBJ1-1, reads SQTIHQWPATLVQPVGSPLSLECTVEGTSNPNLYWYRQAAGRGLQLLFYSVGIGQISSEVPQNLSASRPQDRQFILSSKKLLLSDSGFYLCAWTAGGFIFFGQGTRLTVV.

The chain couples TRBV7-2 to TRBJ1-2; a weak D match, TRBD1 (6 bases). The germline gives CDR1 SGHTA, CDR2 FQGNSA. The V gene lost 5 bases and the J gene lost 2 bases, with 12 bases spanning the gap. This CDR3 is 14 amino acids long. CDR3 sequence reads: CASSRLGGNYGYTF. CDR3 DNA sequence: TGTGCCAGCAGCCGGCTAGGGGGAAACTATGGCTACACCTTC.

This clonotype was picked up a small number of times. The chain uses TRBV12-3 or TRBV12-4 and TRBJ1-5; no firm D call. V dropped 2 bases and J dropped 0 bases, with 8 bases sitting between them. The length of the CDR3 is 15 residues. This CDR3 reads CASSLRGYSNQPQHF. As DNA, the CDR3 is TGTGCCAGCAGTTTACGGGGTTATAGCAATCAGCCCCAGCATTTT.

In this sample, this clonotype turned up a few times. V and J are TRBV5-1 and TRBJ2-3, with 13 bases fitting TRBD2. Germline lookup yields CDR1 SGHRS and CDR2 YFSETQ. V was pared by 7 bases and J by 7 bases, with 15 bases of the junction left unmatched. This CDR3 comprises 17 residues. The CDR3: CASFSTSGGADVNTQYF. In DNA form, the CDR3 reads TGCGCCAGCTTTTCAACTAGCGGGGGGGCCGATGTGAATACGCAGTATTTT. Full variable domain (rest looked up from reference TRBV5-1 and TRBJ2-3): KAGVTQTPRYLIKTRGQQVTLSCSPISGHRSVSWYQQTPGQGLQFLFEYFSETQRNKGNFPGRFSGRQFSNSRSEMNVSTLELGDSALYLCASFSTSGGADVNTQYFGPGTRLTVL.

This clonotype was seen many times. The J gene is TRBJ2-1, the V gene TRBV5-6; D is unclear. Deletions cut 0 bases from V and 2 bases from J, with 12 bases between. Per the germline V gene, CDR1 is SGHDT and CDR2 is YYEEEE. This CDR3 region has 16 residues. The CDR3 nucleotides read TGTGCCAGCAGCTTGGCCAAGGGATCCACCTACAATGAGCAGTTCTTC. Protein product: CASSLAKGSTYNEQFF.

The chain couples TRBV4-2 to TRBJ1-2; tentatively, D is TRBD1 (5 bases). The germline CDR1 and CDR2 sequences are LGHNA and YNFKEQ. The ends were cut back, 5 bases at V and 5 bases at J, with 18 bases in the middle. The CDR3 totals 15 residues. In nucleotides, the CDR3 is TGTGCCAGCAGCACTGGGAGCGGGGGGACTTATGGCTACACCTTC. This encodes CASSTGSGGTYGYTF.

This clonotype was counted only a few times. CDR3: CATRAGLAVENPDTQYF. CDR3 in DNA: TGTGCCACCCGGGCGGGACTAGCGGTCGAAAACCCAGATACGCAGTATTTT. This chain uses TRBV24-1 with TRBJ2-3; 11 positions agree with TRBD2. CDR3 length equals 17 residues. The V gene end was trimmed by 9 bases and the J gene end by 4 bases; junction bases not matched to a gene: 14. The germline V gene encodes CDR1 KGHDR and CDR2 SFDVKD.

The chain couples TRBV5-1 to TRBJ1-1; no definite D call. Trimming took off 2 bases at V and 5 bases at J, with 19 bases between the two ends. CDR1 is SGHRS and CDR2 is YFSETQ in the germline V gene. The CDR3 length is 16 residues. CDR3 coding DNA: TGCGCCAGCAGCTTCTCACCTTACGGGGTCGGGACTGAAGCTTTCTTT. As protein: CASSFSPYGVGTEAFF.

J is TRBJ2-7 and V is TRBV3-1; D gene uncertain. The CDR3 length is 14 residues. Trimming cost V 4 bases and J 4 bases, with 14 bases left between them. Germline CDR1 reads LGHDT; CDR2 reads YNNKEL (reference sequence). The CDR3, as DNA: TGTGCCAGCAGCCTACACACAATGAATTACGAGCAGTACTTC. It translates to CASSLHTMNYEQYF.

This clonotype occurred many times. The rearrangement uses TRBV7-2 and TRBJ1-3, with D perhaps matching TRBD1 (6 bases). CDR1 is SGHTA and CDR2 is FQGNSA in the germline V gene. The length of the CDR3 is 16 residues. Trimming shortened V by 1 base and J by 0 bases, and 10 bases separated the two germline ends. The CDR3 sequence is CASSLGGPASGNTIYF. The CDR3 coding sequence is TGTGCCAGCAGCTTAGGGGGGCCCGCCTCTGGAAACACCATATATTTT.

This clonotype has at least ten counts. V and J are TRBV7-2 and TRBJ2-3, with 7 bases lining up with TRBD1. The CDR3 consists of 15 residues. CDR1 and CDR2 from the germline V gene are SGHTA and FQGNSA. The V gene end was trimmed by 5 bases and the J gene end by 4 bases; junction bases not matched to a gene: 9. This CDR3 is CASSPGAGGPDTQYF. The CDR3 DNA reads TGTGCCAGCAGCCCCGGGGCAGGGGGTCCAGATACGCAGTATTTT. Complete variable domain (other parts from reference TRBV7-2 and TRBJ2-3): GAGVSQSPSNKVTEKGKDVELRCDPISGHTALYWYRQSLGQGLEFLIYFQGNSAPDKSGLPSDRFSAERTGGSVSTLTIQRTQQEDSAVYLCASSPGAGGPDTQYFGPGTRLTVL.

V usage is TRBV7-6 and J usage is TRBJ2-7; 8 positions agree with TRBD1. The germline gives CDR1 SGHVS, CDR2 FNYEAQ. The junction had 5 bases not matched to a gene; V was cut back by 4 bases and J by 6 bases. The CDR3 length is 13 residues. The CDR3 region is CASSSQGAREQYF. In nucleotides, the CDR3 is TGTGCCAGCAGCTCCCAGGGGGCCCGCGAGCAGTACTTC.

The rearrangement links TRBV21-1 to TRBJ2-7. TRBV21-1 is reported as a pseudogene. The CDR3 covers 12 residues. In nucleotides, the CDR3 is TGTGCCAGCGCGATCAGCTCCTACGAGCAGTACGTC. Translating it yields CASAISSYEQYV.

This clonotype turned up a few times. This chain joins TRBV9 and TRBJ2-3; possibly TRBD1 or TRBD2 for D (6 bases each). Trimming removed 3 bases from V and 2 bases from J, with 16 bases in between. The CDR3 has 16 residues. Per the germline V gene, CDR1 is SGDLS and CDR2 is YYNGEE. The CDR3 reads CASSAGGPYSTDTQYF. As DNA, the CDR3 is TGTGCCAGCAGCGCTGGGGGGCCCTACTCCACAGATACGCAGTATTTT.

There are a few counts of this clonotype. V is TRBV9 and J is TRBJ2-5; 11 nucleotides align to TRBD2. The CDR3 runs 18 residues. In germline, CDR1 is SGDLS, CDR2 YYNGEE. V gave up 0 bases and J gave up 4 bases; unmatched junction bases: 11. The CDR3 protein is CASSVASLAGGLGETQYF. The CDR3 region has the DNA TGTGCCAGCAGCGTAGCTTCTCTAGCGGGGGGCCTCGGAGAGACCCAGTACTTC.

This clonotype has a count of ten or more. The chain links TRBV12-3 or TRBV12-4 to TRBJ1-1, with TRBD1 as a possible D gene (5 bases). The CDR3 runs 15 residues. Trimming removed 5 bases from V and 0 bases from J, with 13 bases in between. CDR3 in DNA: TGTGCCAGCAGTACCCTGGGGGGTCTGAACACTGAAGCTTTCTTT. Translating gives CASSTLGGLNTEAFF.

This clonotype was observed a few times. The chain links TRBV7-2 to TRBJ2-7; D is perhaps TRBD1 (5 bases). With 8 bases removed from V and 5 bases from J, the gap between germline ends came to 16 bases. CDR3 length equals 13 residues. Germline-derived CDR1 and CDR2 are SGHTA and FQGNSA. CDR3 amino acids: CASLNSGFDEQYF. DNA of the CDR3: TGTGCCAGCCTTAACTCAGGGTTCGACGAGCAGTACTTC.